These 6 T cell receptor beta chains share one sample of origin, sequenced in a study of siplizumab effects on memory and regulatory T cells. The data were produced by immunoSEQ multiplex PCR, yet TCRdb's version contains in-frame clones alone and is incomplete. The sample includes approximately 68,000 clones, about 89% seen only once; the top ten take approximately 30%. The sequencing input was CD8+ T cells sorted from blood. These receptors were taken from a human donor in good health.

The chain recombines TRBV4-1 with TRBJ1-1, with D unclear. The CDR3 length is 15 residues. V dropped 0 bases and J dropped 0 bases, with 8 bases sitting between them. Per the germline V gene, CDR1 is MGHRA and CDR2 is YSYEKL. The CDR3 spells CASSQDIGVNTEAFF. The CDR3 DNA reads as TGCGCCAGCAGCCAAGATATCGGAGTGAACACTGAAGCTTTCTTT.

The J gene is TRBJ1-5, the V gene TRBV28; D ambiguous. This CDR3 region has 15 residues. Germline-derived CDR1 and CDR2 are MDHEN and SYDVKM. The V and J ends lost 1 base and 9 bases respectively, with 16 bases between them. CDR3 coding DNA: TGTGCCAGCAGTTTATTTTGGGAGGAGGGTTCGCCCCAGCATTTT. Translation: CASSLFWEEGSPQHF. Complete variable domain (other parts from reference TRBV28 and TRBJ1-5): DVKVTQSSRYLVKRTGEKVFLECVQDMDHENMFWYRQDPGLGLRLIYFSYDVKMKEKGDIPEGYSVSREKKERFSLILESASTNQTSMYLCASSLFWEEGSPQHFGDGTRLSIL.

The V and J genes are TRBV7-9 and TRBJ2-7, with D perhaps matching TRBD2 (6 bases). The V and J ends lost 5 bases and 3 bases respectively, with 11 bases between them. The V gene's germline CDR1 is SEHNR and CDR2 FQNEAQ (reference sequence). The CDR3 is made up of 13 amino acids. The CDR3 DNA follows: TGTGCCAGCAGCCCGTTGCGGGACTACGAGCAGTACTTC. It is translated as CASSPLRDYEQYF.

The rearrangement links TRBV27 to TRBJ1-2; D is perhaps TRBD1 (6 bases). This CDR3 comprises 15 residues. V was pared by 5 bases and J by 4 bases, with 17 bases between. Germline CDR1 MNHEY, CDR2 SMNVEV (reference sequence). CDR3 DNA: TGTGCCAGCAGTCCTATTGGGGGCGGACCCTATGGCTACACCTTC. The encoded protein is CASSPIGGGPYGYTF.

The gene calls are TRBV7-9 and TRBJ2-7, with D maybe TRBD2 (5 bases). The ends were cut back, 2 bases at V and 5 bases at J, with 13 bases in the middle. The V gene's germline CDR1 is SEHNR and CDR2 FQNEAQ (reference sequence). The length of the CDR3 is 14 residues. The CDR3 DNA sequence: TGTGCCAGCAGCTTACAAGACGGGAACCACGAGCAGTACTTC. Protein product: CASSLQDGNHEQYF. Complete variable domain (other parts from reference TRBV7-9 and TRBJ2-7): DTGVSQNPRHKITKRGQNVTFRCDPISEHNRLYWYRQTLGQGPEFLTYFQNEAQLEKSRLLSDRFSAERPKGSFSTLEIQRTEQGDSAMYLCASSLQDGNHEQYFGPGTRLTVT.

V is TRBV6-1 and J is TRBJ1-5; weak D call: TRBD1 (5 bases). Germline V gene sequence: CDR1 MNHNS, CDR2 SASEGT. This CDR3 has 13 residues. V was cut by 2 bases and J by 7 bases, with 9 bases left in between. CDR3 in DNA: TGTGCCAGCAGTGAATGGGGGGAGCAGCCCCAGCATTTT. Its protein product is CASSEWGEQPQHF.